Following are 11 T cell receptor beta chains from one sample sequenced in a study of blood T cell repertoires in COVID-19. Produced via immunoSEQ multiplex PCR; TCRdb's table is partial and in-frame only. Of about 150,000 clones listed, 85% to 90% are singletons. Specimen: peripheral blood. The receptors come from a man in his forties or fifties with active COVID-19.

V gene TRBV2 combines with J gene TRBJ1-5, with TRBD1 matching over 7 bases. CDR3 length: 14 amino acids. V dropped 6 bases and J dropped 2; count of bases not matched to a gene: 4. The germline gives CDR1 SNHLY, CDR2 FYNNEI. The CDR3 is CASSRGQGNQPQHF. The CDR3 nucleotides are TGTGCCAGCAGCCGCGGACAGGGCAATCAGCCCCAGCATTTT.

This chain uses TRBV3-1 (or the pseudogene TRBV3-2) with TRBJ2-7, with no clear D. This CDR3 contains 13 residues. Trimming cost V 1 base and J 6 bases, with 10 bases left between them. Looked up from germline, CDR1 is LGHDT and CDR2 is YNNKEL (reference sequence). Here the CDR3 reads CASSQAVSGEQYF. The DNA for the CDR3 is TGTGCCAGCAGCCAAGCAGTTTCTGGCGAGCAGTACTTC.

The V call is TRBV6-5, the J call TRBJ1-4; tentative D call: TRBD1 (5 bases). The CDR3 is 15 residues long. Trimming stripped 6 bases from V and 0 bases from J, with 11 bases between. From germline, CDR1 is MNHEY and CDR2 SVGAGI. In nucleotides, the CDR3 is TGTGCCAGCAGGACCACAGGTGCAACTAATGAAAAACTGTTTTTT. It is translated as CASRTTGATNEKLFF.

V is TRBV5-6 and J is TRBJ1-6; 9 bases are a match to TRBD1. Per the germline V gene, CDR1 is SGHDT and CDR2 is YYEEEE. J was trimmed by 8 bases and V by 3 bases; bases with no gene match: 12. This CDR3 has 17 amino acids. CDR3 sequence: CASSYDASDRGYSPLHF. In DNA form, the CDR3 reads TGTGCCAGCAGCTACGACGCCTCGGACAGGGGATATTCACCCCTCCACTTT.

V is TRBV6-6 and J is TRBJ1-4; D not certain. The CDR3 runs 15 residues. Trimming took 3 bases from V and 5 from J, leaving 13 bases between them. Germline CDR1 and CDR2: MNHNY and SVGAGI (reference sequence). CDR3 amino acids: CASSYSSGKNEKLFF. The CDR3 DNA is TGTGCCAGCAGTTATTCATCAGGAAAAAATGAAAAACTGTTTTTT.

The V call is TRBV9, the J call TRBJ1-4; TRBD1 aligns across 7 bases. CDR1 and CDR2 from the germline V gene are SGDLS and YYNGEE. The CDR3 covers 15 residues. V was clipped by 4 bases and J by 6 bases; unmatched bases: 9. In DNA form, the CDR3 reads TGTGCCAGCAGCCCCACAGGGGACCATTATGAAAAACTGTTTTTT. This codes for CASSPTGDHYEKLFF.

The chain carries TRBV19 and TRBJ1-2; TRBD1 is a possible D gene (5 bases). Trimming took off 5 bases at V and 4 bases at J, with 14 bases between the two ends. CDR1 is LNHDA and CDR2 is SQIVND in the germline V gene (reference sequence). The CDR3 totals 14 residues. The CDR3, as DNA: TGTGCCAGTAGTTCCCCCGACAGACCCTATGGCTACACCTTC. It is translated as CASSSPDRPYGYTF.

The chain links TRBV6-1 to TRBJ2-7; D is possibly TRBD1 (5 bases). The germline CDR1 and CDR2 sequences are MNHNS and SASEGT. The CDR3 runs 15 residues. Trimming stripped 2 bases from V and 3 bases from J, with 14 bases between. The CDR3 region is CASSERQGSNYEQYF. Here the CDR3 DNA reads TGTGCCAGCAGTGAAAGGCAGGGATCAAACTACGAGCAGTACTTC.

V usage is TRBV7-2 and J usage is TRBJ2-2, with 8 bases aligning to TRBD2. Germline V CDR1 and CDR2: SGHTA, FQGNSA. The J segment lost 7 bases and the V segment lost 7 bases, leaving 14 bases of the junction unmatched. This CDR3 has 16 amino acids. CDR3 protein: CASTLGPSGSNGELFF. As DNA, the CDR3 is TGTGCCAGCACCCTAGGACCTAGCGGGTCTAACGGGGAGCTGTTTTTT.

As for this clone: The sample carries other DNA sequences with the same CDR3. This chain connects TRBV5-1 to TRBJ2-7; D ambiguous. CDR1 is SGHRS and CDR2 is YFSETQ in the germline V gene. V lost 4 bases, J lost 5 bases, and 16 bases lay in between. This CDR3 comprises 14 residues. The CDR3 coding sequence is TGCGCCAGCAGCCCAGCGACTGACGCTAACGAGCAGTACTTC. It translates to CASSPATDANEQYF.

The chain has TRBV5-6 and TRBJ2-7; possible D gene TRBD1, 6 bases. CDR3 length: 14 amino acids. Germline CDR1 reads SGHDT; CDR2 reads YYEEEE. The V end lost 0 bases, the J end lost 3 bases, and 10 bases lay between the germline ends. DNA of the CDR3: TGTGCCAGCAGCTTGGTGGCCAGGGGCTACGAGCAGTACTTC. It codes for CASSLVARGYEQYF.